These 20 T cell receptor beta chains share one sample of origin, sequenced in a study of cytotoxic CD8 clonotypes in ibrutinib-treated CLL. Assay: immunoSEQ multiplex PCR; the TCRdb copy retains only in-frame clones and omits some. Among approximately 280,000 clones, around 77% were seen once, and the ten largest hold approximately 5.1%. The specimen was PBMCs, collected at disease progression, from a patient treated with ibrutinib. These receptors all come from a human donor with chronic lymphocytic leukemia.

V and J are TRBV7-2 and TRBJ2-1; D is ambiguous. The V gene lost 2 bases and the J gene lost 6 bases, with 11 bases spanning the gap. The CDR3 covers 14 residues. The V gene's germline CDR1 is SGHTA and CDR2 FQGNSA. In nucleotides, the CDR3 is TGTGCCAGCAGCTTAAGGCAACAGCCCAATGAGCAGTTCTTC. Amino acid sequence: CASSLRQQPNEQFF. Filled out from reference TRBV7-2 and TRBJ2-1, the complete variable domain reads GAGVSQSPSNKVTEKGKDVELRCDPISGHTALYWYRQSLGQGLEFLIYFQGNSAPDKSGLPSDRFSAERTGGSVSTLTIQRTQQEDSAVYLCASSLRQQPNEQFFGPGTRLTVL.

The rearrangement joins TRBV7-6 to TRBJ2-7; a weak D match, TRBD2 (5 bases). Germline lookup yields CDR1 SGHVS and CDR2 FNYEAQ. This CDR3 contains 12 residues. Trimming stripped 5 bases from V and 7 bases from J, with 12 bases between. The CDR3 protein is CASSPGPGEQYF. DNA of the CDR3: TGTGCCAGCAGCCCAGGTCCGGGGGAGCAGTACTTC. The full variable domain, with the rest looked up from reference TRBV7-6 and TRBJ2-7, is GAGVSQSPRYKVTKRGQDVALRCDPISGHVSLYWYRQALGQGPEFLTYFNYEAQQDKSGLPNDRFSAERPEGSISTLTIQRTEQRDSAMYRCASSPGPGEQYFGPGTRLTVT.

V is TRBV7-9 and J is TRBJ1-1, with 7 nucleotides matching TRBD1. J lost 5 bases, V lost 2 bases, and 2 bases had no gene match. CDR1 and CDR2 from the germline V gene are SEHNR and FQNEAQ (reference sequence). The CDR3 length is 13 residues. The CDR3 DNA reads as TGTGCCAGCAGCTTACTACAGGGGACTGAAGCTTTCTTT. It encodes CASSLLQGTEAFF.

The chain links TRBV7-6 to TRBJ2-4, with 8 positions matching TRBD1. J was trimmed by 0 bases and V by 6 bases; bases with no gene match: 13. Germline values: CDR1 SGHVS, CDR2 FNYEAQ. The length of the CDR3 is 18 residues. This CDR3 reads CASRSGGHLILAKNIQYF. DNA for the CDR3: TGTGCCAGCAGGTCAGGGGGCCACCTTATCCTAGCCAAAAACATTCAGTACTTC.

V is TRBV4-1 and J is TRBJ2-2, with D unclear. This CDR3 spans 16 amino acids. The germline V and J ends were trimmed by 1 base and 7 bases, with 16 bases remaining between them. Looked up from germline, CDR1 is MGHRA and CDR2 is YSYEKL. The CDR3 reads CASSQVFLRSDGELFF. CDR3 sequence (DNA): TGCGCCAGCAGCCAAGTCTTTCTAAGAAGCGACGGGGAGCTGTTTTTT.

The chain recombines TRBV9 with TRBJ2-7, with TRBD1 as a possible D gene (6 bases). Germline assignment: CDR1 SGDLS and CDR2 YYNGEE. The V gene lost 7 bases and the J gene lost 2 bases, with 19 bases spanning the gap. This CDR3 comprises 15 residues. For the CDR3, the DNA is TGTGCCAGCCGGGACACCTGGGTAACCACCTACGAGCAGTACTTC. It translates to CASRDTWVTTYEQYF. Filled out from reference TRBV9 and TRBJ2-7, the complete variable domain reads DSGVTQTPKHLITATGQRVTLRCSPRSGDLSVYWYQQSLDQGLQFLIQYYNGEERAKGNILERFSAQQFPDLHSELNLSSLELGDSALYFCASRDTWVTTYEQYFGPGTRLTVT.

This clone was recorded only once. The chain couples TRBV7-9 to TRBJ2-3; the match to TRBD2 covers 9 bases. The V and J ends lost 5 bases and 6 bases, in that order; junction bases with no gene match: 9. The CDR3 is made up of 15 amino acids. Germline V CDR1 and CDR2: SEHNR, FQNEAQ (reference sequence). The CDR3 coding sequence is TGTGCCAGCAGCCAGCGGGGGGTCGGTTGGGATACGCAGTATTTT. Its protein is CASSQRGVGWDTQYF.

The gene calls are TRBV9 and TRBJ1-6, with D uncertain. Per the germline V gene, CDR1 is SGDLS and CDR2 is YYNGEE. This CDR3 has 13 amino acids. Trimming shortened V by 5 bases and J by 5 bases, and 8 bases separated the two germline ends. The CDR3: CASSLADNSPLHF. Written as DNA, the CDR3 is TGTGCCAGCAGTCTGGCAGATAATTCACCCCTCCACTTT.

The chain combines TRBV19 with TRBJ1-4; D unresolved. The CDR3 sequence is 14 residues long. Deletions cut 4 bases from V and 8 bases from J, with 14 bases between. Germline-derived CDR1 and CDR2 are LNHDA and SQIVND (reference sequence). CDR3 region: CASSTAGLTEKLFF. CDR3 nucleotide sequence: TGTGCCAGTAGTACAGCGGGCCTTACAGAAAAACTGTTTTTT. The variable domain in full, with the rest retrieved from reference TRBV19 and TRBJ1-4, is DGGITQSPKYLFRKEGQNVTLSCEQNLNHDAMYWYRQDPGQGLRLIYYSQIVNDFQKGDIAEGYSVSREKKESFPLTVTSAQKNPTAFYLCASSTAGLTEKLFFGSGTQLSVL.

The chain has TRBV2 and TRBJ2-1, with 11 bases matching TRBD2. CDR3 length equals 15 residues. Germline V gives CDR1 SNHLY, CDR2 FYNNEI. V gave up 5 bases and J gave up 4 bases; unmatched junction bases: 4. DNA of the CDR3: TGTGCCAGCAGTTACATAGCGGGGGGGTACAATGAGCAGTTCTTC. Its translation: CASSYIAGGYNEQFF.

This CDR3 is CASSLGQGDTGELFF. CDR3 nucleotide sequence: TGTGCCAGCAGCTTAGGCCAGGGGGACACCGGGGAGCTGTTTTTT. V gene TRBV7-7 combines with J gene TRBJ2-2, with 7 bases lining up with TRBD1. After removal of 1 base from V and 3 bases from J, the junction contained 2 bases not matched to a gene. CDR1 SSHAT and CDR2 FNYEAQ come from the germline V gene (reference sequence). This CDR3 has 15 amino acids.

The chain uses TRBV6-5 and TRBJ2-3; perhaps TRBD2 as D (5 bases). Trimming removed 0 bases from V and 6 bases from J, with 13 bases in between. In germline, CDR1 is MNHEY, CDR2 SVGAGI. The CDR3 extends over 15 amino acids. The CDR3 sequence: CASSYSRSRADTQYF. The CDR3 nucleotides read TGTGCCAGCAGTTACTCGAGGTCGAGGGCGGATACGCAGTATTTT.

CDR3 in DNA: TGTGCCAGCTCACAAGACAGGGTACGGGCGACCTACGAGCAGTACTTC. It translates to CASSQDRVRATYEQYF. The V gene is TRBV18, the J gene TRBJ2-7; 7 bases agree with TRBD1. This CDR3 is 16 amino acids long. Germline V gene sequence: CDR1 KGHSH, CDR2 LQKENI. The V and J ends lost 4 bases and 2 bases, in that order; junction bases with no gene match: 11.

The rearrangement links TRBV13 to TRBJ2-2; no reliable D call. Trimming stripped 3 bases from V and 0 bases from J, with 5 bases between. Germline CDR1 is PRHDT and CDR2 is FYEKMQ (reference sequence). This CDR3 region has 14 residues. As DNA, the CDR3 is TGTGCCAGCAGCTTTAGTGCGAACACCGGGGAGCTGTTTTTT. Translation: CASSFSANTGELFF.

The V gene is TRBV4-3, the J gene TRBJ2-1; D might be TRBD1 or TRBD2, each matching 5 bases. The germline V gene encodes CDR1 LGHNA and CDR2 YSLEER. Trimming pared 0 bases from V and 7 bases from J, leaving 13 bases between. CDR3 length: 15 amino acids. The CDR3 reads CASSQEARGWNEQFF. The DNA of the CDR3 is TGCGCCAGCAGCCAAGAGGCGAGGGGATGGAATGAGCAGTTCTTC.

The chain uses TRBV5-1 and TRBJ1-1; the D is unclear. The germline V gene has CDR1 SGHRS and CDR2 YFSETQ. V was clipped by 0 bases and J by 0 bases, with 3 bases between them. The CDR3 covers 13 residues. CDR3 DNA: TGCGCCAGCAGCTTGGGAGTGAACACTGAAGCTTTCTTT. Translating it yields CASSLGVNTEAFF.

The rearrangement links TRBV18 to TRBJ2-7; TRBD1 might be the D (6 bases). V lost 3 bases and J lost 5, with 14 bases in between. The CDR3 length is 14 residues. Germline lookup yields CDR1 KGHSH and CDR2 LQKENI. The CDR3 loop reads CASSPLQGTHEQYF. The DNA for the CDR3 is TGTGCCAGCTCACCCCTCCAGGGGACCCACGAGCAGTACTTC.

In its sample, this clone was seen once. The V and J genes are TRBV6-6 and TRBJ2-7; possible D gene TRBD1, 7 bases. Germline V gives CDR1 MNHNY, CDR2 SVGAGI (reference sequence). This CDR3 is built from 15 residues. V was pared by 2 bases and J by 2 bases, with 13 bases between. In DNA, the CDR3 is TGTGCCAGCAGTTACGTTCAGGGGGGCCCCTACGAGCAGTACTTC. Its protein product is CASSYVQGGPYEQYF.

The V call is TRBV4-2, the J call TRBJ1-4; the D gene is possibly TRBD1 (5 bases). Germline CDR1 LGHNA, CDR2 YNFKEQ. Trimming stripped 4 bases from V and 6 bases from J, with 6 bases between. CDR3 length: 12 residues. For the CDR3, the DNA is TGTGCCAGCAGCCCGGGGGATGAAAAACTGTTTTTT. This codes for CASSPGDEKLFF.

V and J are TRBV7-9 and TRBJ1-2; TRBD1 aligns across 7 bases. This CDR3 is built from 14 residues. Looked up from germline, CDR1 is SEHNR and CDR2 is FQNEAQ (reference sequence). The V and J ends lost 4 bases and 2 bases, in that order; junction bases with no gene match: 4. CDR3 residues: CASSSGQANYGYTF. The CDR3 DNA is TGTGCCAGCAGCTCCGGACAGGCCAACTATGGCTACACCTTC.